Listed below are T cell receptor beta chains from one sample, sequenced in a study of T cells in Graves' hyperthyroidism and ophthalmopathy. TCRdb reprocessed the multiplex PCR reads with MiXCR, giving one entry per CDR3 protein. The sample lists some 620,000 distinct CDR3 sequences; around 15% were seen once. The sequenced sample was blood. These receptors originate from a woman aged 25 to 39 with Graves' hyperthyroidism. The CDR3 runs from the conserved cysteine through the conserved F or W. The D gene is left open where the match is weak. Clone size is not always given. Where it is, it says once, few, many or a class for expanded clones.

NA,NA,TRBJ2-5,TRBV29-1,TGCAGCGGCCTCCTTGGGGCAGATTGGTACCAAGAGACCCAGTACTTC,CSGLLGADWYQETQYF
TRBD1,many,TRBJ2-1,TRBV28,TGTGCCAGCAGTTTATATCCCCCCGGACAGGGGCAAGGTGAGCAGTTCTTC,CASSLYPPGQGQGEQFF
NA,many,TRBJ1-2,TRBV24-1,TGTGCCACCAGTGACTCGACAGTCTACACCTTC,CATSDSTVYTF
NA,NA,TRBJ2-1,TRBV4-1,TGCGCCAGCAGCTCCCGACCGACAGCCTACAATGAGCAGTTCTTC,CASSSRPTAYNEQFF
NA,many,TRBJ2-7,TRBV27,TGTGCCAGCAGTTTAACCTGGCAGTCCCACTCCTACGAGCAGTACTTC,CASSLTWQSHSYEQYF
NA,many,TRBJ2-2,TRBV3-1,TGTGCCAGCAATTATCTGGACAGAGGCGGGGAGCTGTTTTTT,CASNYLDRGGELFF
NA,few,TRBJ1-5,TRBV18,TGTGCCAGCTCACCTTCTTTGTCTTCTCATCAGCCCCAGCATTTT,CASSPSLSSHQPQHF
TRBD2,NA,TRBJ2-3,TRBV20-1,TGCTTACACAGAACTAGCGGGAACACAGATACGCAGTATTTT,CLHRTSGNTDTQYF
TRBD1,many,TRBJ1-4,TRBV7-9,TGTGCCAGCAGCCCTGGACAGGGGCGTGAAAAACTGTTTTTT,CASSPGQGREKLFF
TRBD2,many,TRBJ2-1,TRBV28,TGTGCCAGCAGTGGGGCTAGCGGGAGGGCCGAGGATGAGCAGTTCTTC,CASSGASGRAEDEQFF
NA,few,TRBJ2-3,TRBV4-3,TGCGCCAGCAGCCAAGTGGGGACTCCCGGGGGCACAGATACGCAGTATTTT,CASSQVGTPGGTDTQYF
NA,many,TRBJ1-1,TRBV7-9,TGTGCCAGCAGCTTAGATGTCCGCTTATCGAACACTGAAGCTTTCTTT,CASSLDVRLSNTEAFF
TRBD1,NA,TRBJ1-3,TRBV28,TGTGCCAGCAGTTTTTCACCGGGGACAGGGGGAAACACCATATATTTT,CASSFSPGTGGNTIYF
NA,many,TRBJ2-2,TRBV5-1,TGCGCCAGCAGCTTGGATAGCACAGACACCGGGGAGCTGTTTTTT,CASSLDSTDTGELFF
NA,few,TRBJ2-5,TRBV12-3/TRBV12-4,TGTGCCAGCAGGGACTGGGGTAGCGGAGGGGAGACCCAGTACTTC,CASRDWGSGGETQYF
NA,many,TRBJ1-4,TRBV6-1,TGTGCCAGCAGGGCCTCCGACAGGTTCTATGAAAAACTGTTTTTT,CASRASDRFYEKLFF
NA,NA,TRBJ2-3,TRBV27,TGTGCCAGCAGCTGGACCAGGGGTGGTGATACGCAGTATTTT,CASSWTRGGDTQYF
NA,NA,TRBJ1-1,TRBV11-2,TGTGCCAGCAGCCAGCATAACATCGGGGCGGCTGAAGCTTTCTTT,CASSQHNIGAAEAFF
NA,NA,TRBJ1-2,TRBV20-1,TGCAGTGCTAGAGTGACGGACTATGGCTACACCTTC,CSARVTDYGYTF
NA,few,TRBJ1-1,TRBV3-1,TGTGCCAGCAGCCAAGGCAGGAGGCATATGAACACTGAAGCTTTCTTT,CASSQGRRHMNTEAFF
TRBD2,many,TRBJ2-1,TRBV7-9,TGTGCCAGCAGCCCCGGGACTAGCGGACACAATGAGCAGTTCTTC,CASSPGTSGHNEQFF
TRBD1,few,TRBJ2-7,TRBV10-3,TGTGCCATCAGACGCGGGACAGGGGGCTACGAGCAGTACTTC,CAIRRGTGGYEQYF
NA,NA,TRBJ2-2,TRBV27,TGTGCCAGCAGTTTGGGGGCCTTCGCGAACACCGGGGAGCTGTTTTTT,CASSLGAFANTGELFF
NA,NA,TRBJ1-2,TRBV25-1,TGTGCCAGCACCGAACCCCCGCTGACAGATACTAACTATGGCTACACCTTC,CASTEPPLTDTNYGYTF
TRBD1,many,TRBJ2-7,TRBV28,TGTGCCAGCAGTTTTCAGGGGGCCCACGAGCAGTACTTC,CASSFQGAHEQYF
NA,many,TRBJ2-1,TRBV12-5,TGTGCTAGTGGTTGGGACTCGAGCTCCTACAATGAGCAGTTCTTC,CASGWDSSSYNEQFF
TRBD2,many,TRBJ2-1,TRBV14,TGTGCCAGCAACTTAGCGGGAGGGCACAATGAGCAGTTCTTC,CASNLAGGHNEQFF
TRBD2,NA,TRBJ2-1,TRBV20-1,TGCAGTGCTAGTGCTCTAGCGGGACTTTACAATGAGCAGTTCTTC,CSASALAGLYNEQFF
NA,NA,TRBJ2-7,TRBV4-3,TGCGCCAGCAGCCAAGGGTATAGCTACGAGCAGTACTTC,CASSQGYSYEQYF
NA,NA,TRBJ2-2,TRBV30,TGTGCCTGGAGTGGTGACCCCCGGGAGCTGTTTTTT,CAWSGDPRELFF
NA,many,TRBJ1-1,TRBV12-3/TRBV12-4,TGTGCCAGCAGTTTTACTCTAGGAAACACTGAAGCTTTCTTT,CASSFTLGNTEAFF
TRBD1,many,TRBJ2-5,TRBV10-3,TGTGCCATCAGTTGGGGACAGCAAGAGACCCAGTACTTC,CAISWGQQETQYF
NA,many,TRBJ2-3,TRBV27,TGTGCCAGCAGAAGGACTAATACAGATACGCAGTATTTT,CASRRTNTDTQYF
NA,once,TRBJ1-2,TRBV9,TGTGCCAGCAGCGTAGATGAGGTGCACGGCTACACCTTC,CASSVDEVHGYTF
TRBD1,NA,TRBJ2-3,TRBV7-9,TGTGCCAGCAGCTTAGTGGGACCCTGGACAGGGGGAAGCACAGATACGCAGTATTTT,CASSLVGPWTGGSTDTQYF
TRBD2,few,TRBJ2-1,TRBV29-1,TGCAGCGCCGAGGGGGATGGCGGGAGGGCCCACAATGAGCAGTTCTTC,CSAEGDGGRAHNEQFF
TRBD2,many,TRBJ2-1,TRBV6-5,TGTGCCAGCAGTTACGGGACTAGCGGGAGCTATGAGCAGTTCTTC,CASSYGTSGSYEQFF
TRBD1,many,TRBJ1-5,TRBV28,TGTGCCAGCAGAACCGACAGGGGAAGGGTTCAGCCCCAGCATTTT,CASRTDRGRVQPQHF
NA,few,TRBJ1-1,TRBV7-9,TGTGCCAGCAGCTTAGCTCAGAGTACTGAAGCTTTCTTT,CASSLAQSTEAFF
TRBD2,many,TRBJ2-1,TRBV18,TGTGCCAGCTCGGGAGCGGGACTGTACAATGAGCAGTTCTTC,CASSGAGLYNEQFF
NA,many,TRBJ1-1,TRBV6-2/TRBV6-3,TGTGCCAGCAGTTTCCCTTATTCGACAGAATTGAACACTGAAGCTTTCTTT,CASSFPYSTELNTEAFF
NA,few,TRBJ1-4,TRBV20-1,TGCAGTGCTAGAGATCGACTCCTTAATGAAAAACTGTTTTTT,CSARDRLLNEKLFF
NA,many,TRBJ1-1,TRBV30,TGTGCCTGGAGTGCCGGGGACTTCCGCACTGAAGCTTTCTTT,CAWSAGDFRTEAFF
NA,NA,TRBJ1-1,TRBV10-2,TGCGCCAGCAGTGATTGGAGGTTAGGGAACACTGAAGCTTTCTTT,CASSDWRLGNTEAFF
NA,many,TRBJ2-3,TRBV7-2,TGTGCCAGCAGCTTAGCCCGACAGCCGAGCACAGATACGCAGTATTTT,CASSLARQPSTDTQYF
NA,NA,TRBJ1-6,TRBV10-3,TGTGCCATCAGTGAAGGATCGGGTAATTCACCCCTCCACTTT,CAISEGSGNSPLHF
TRBD1,NA,TRBJ1-2,TRBV5-4,TGTGCCAGCAGTTTAAACAGGGGAGACTATGGCTACACCTTC,CASSLNRGDYGYTF
TRBD2,many,TRBJ2-3,TRBV7-3,TGTGCCAGCAGCTTAAGGGGGGACTACACAGATACGCAGTATTTT,CASSLRGDYTDTQYF
NA,NA,TRBJ2-5,TRBV28,TGTGCCAGCCGTACAGCACTCCTCCAAGAGACCCAGTACTTC,CASRTALLQETQYF
NA,many,TRBJ1-1,TRBV30,TGTGCCTGGAGTGTTGAGGCTGAAGCTTTCTTT,CAWSVEAEAFF
TRBD1,NA,TRBJ1-1,TRBV3-1,TGTGCCAGCAGCCAAGAACTTGGGGCGGAGCAGGGGGGGGACACTGAAGCTTTCTTT,CASSQELGAEQGGDTEAFF